A selection of T cell receptor beta chains follows, all from one sample in a study of T cell responses to AZD1222 COVID-19 vaccine. The method was immunoSEQ multiplex PCR; TCRdb's version includes in-frame clones alone and lacks a portion of them. The data contain over 75,000 clones, around 91% of them seen just once; the ten biggest clones take up roughly 29%. The sample in question was peripheral blood, obtained on day 0 of AZD1222 vaccination. These receptors came from an adult in good health. The CDR3 runs from the conserved cysteine through the conserved F or W. Each record gives: CDR3 length, V gene, D gene, clone size, J gene, CDR3 protein, CDR3 DNA. The D gene is left open where the match is weak. Clone size is stated in some rows and not others, as once, few, many or a class when expanded.

>14|TRBV28|.|.|TRBJ2-5
CASSLGQESETQYF
TGTGCCAGCAGTTTAGGGCAGGAATCAGAGACCCAGTACTTC
>14|TRBV2|TRBD1|.|TRBJ1-3
CASSDRGSGNTIYF
TGTGCCAGCAGTGACAGGGGGTCTGGAAACACCATATATTTT
>13|TRBV5-1|TRBD1|.|TRBJ2-5
CASSTGGGETQYF
TGCGCCAGCTCGACAGGGGGCGGGGAGACCCAGTACTTC
>11|TRBV28|.|.|TRBJ2-1
CASSFQDEQFF
TGTGCCAGCAGCTTCCAGGATGAGCAGTTCTTC
>15|TRBV9|.|.|TRBJ2-3
CASSARGRRADTQYF
TGTGCCAGCAGCGCTCGGGGGAGAAGGGCAGATACGCAGTATTTT
>15|TRBV2|.|.|TRBJ2-1
CASRAGTGGYNEQFF
TGTGCCAGCAGAGCAGGGACTGGGGGCTACAATGAGCAGTTCTTC
>15|TRBV9|.|.|TRBJ1-3
CASSSGRISGNTIYF
TGTGCCAGCAGCTCCGGACGGATCTCTGGAAACACCATATATTTT
>12|TRBV7-3|.|.|TRBJ1-1
CASSPQNTEAFF
TGTGCCAGCAGCCCACAGAACACTGAAGCTTTCTTT
>15|TRBV4-2|.|.|TRBJ1-4
CASSQEGGQSEKLFF
TGTGCCAGCAGCCAAGAGGGGGGGCAAAGTGAAAAACTGTTTTTT
>12|TRBV18|TRBD1|.|TRBJ2-1
CASSPRQGEQFF
TGTGCCAGCTCACCGAGACAGGGCGAGCAGTTCTTC
>15|TRBV28|.|.|TRBJ1-6
CASSAGGVGGSPLHF
TGTGCCAGCAGTGCTGGGGGGGTAGGAGGATCACCCCTCCACTTT
>15|TRBV6-4|TRBD2|.|TRBJ2-3
CASSEEPGGTDTQYF
TGTGCCAGCAGTGAAGAACCGGGAGGGACAGATACGCAGTATTTT
>13|TRBV6-5|.|.|TRBJ2-5
CASIPPGGETQYF
TGTGCCAGCATTCCCCCCGGGGGAGAGACCCAGTACTTC
>16|TRBV5-4|.|.|TRBJ1-4
CASSPGLTTTNEKLFF
TGTGCCAGCAGCCCCGGTTTGACCACAACTAATGAAAAACTGTTTTTT
>16|TRBV4-1|TRBD2|.|TRBJ2-2
CASSPGTSGFTGELFF
TGCGCCAGCAGCCCTGGGACTAGCGGATTCACCGGGGAGCTGTTTTTT
>16|TRBV3-1/TRBV3-2|TRBD2|once|TRBJ2-1
CASSLGGGGPNNEQFF
TGTGCCAGCAGCCTCGGGGGGGGAGGGCCGAACAATGAGCAGTTCTTC